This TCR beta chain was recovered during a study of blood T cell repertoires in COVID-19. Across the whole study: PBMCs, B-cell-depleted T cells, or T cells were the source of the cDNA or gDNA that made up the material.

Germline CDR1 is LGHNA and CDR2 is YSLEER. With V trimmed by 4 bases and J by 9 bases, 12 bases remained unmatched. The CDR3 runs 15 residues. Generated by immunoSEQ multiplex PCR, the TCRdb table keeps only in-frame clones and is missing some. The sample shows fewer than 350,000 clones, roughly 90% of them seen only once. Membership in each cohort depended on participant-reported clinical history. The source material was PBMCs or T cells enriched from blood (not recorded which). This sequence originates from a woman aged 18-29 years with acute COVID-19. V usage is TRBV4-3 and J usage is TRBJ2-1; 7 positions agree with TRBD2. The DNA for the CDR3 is TGCGCCAGCAGCCTTCGGCGGGAGTGGACGTCTGAGCAGTTCTTC. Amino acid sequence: CASSLRREWTSEQFF.